Shown below are 5 T cell receptor beta chains from a single sample sequenced in a study of T cell changes during pregnancy in multiple sclerosis. TCRdb's copy holds only in-frame clones and misses some; the assay was immunoSEQ multiplex PCR. The top ten hold over 0.55% of the sample, which has 50,000 or so clones, around 92% seen once. Here the sequenced sample was CD4+ T cells from peripheral blood mononuclear cells, taken after pregnancy. These receptor sequences come from a female donor with multiple sclerosis, enrolled in a pregnancy study.

The sample holds a few counts of this clone. The genes are TRBV7-2 and TRBJ2-1; D is unresolved. The V gene lost 5 bases and the J gene lost 8 bases, with 10 bases spanning the gap. In germline, CDR1 is SGHTA, CDR2 FQGNSA. There are 12 residues in the CDR3. The CDR3 DNA is TGTGCCAGCAGCCCGCCGGTCCATGAGCAGTTCTTC. Amino acid sequence: CASSPPVHEQFF.

The rearrangement links TRBV29-1 to TRBJ2-1; TRBD2 agrees at 7 bases. Looked up from germline, CDR1 is SQVTM and CDR2 is ANQGSEA. J was trimmed by 7 bases and V by 6 bases; bases with no gene match: 9. The CDR3 spans 13 residues. CDR3 DNA: TGCAGCGTAGATTCGGGGAGGGCGAATGAGCAGTTCTTC. It translates to CSVDSGRANEQFF.

The chain carries TRBV7-2 and TRBJ1-4, with D tentatively TRBD1 (6 bases). Germline loops: CDR1 SGHTA, CDR2 FQGNSA. The germline V and J ends were trimmed by 3 bases and 8 bases, with 10 bases remaining between them. The CDR3 runs to 13 residues. The CDR3 protein is CASSFGQGEKLFF. The CDR3 DNA sequence: TGTGCCAGCAGCTTTGGTCAGGGGGAAAAACTGTTTTTT.

This rearrangement joins TRBV28 to TRBJ2-1, with 9 bases aligning to TRBD2. The CDR3 covers 15 residues. J gave up 2 bases and V 6 bases, and 5 bases lay outside the gene matches. Germline values: CDR1 MDHEN, CDR2 SYDVKM. The CDR3 region is CASRARTSAYNEQFF. The CDR3 DNA is TGTGCCAGCAGAGCCCGGACTAGCGCCTACAATGAGCAGTTCTTC.

This chain links TRBV18 with TRBJ2-5; D may be TRBD2 (8 bases). Trimming removed 1 base from V and 3 bases from J, with 18 bases in between. The CDR3 is 17 amino acids. Per the germline V gene, CDR1 is KGHSH and CDR2 is LQKENI. CDR3 DNA sequence: TGTGCCAGCTCACCACTTGCGGGGGGACAGTCTAAAGAGACCCAGTACTTC. Its protein product is CASSPLAGGQSKETQYF.